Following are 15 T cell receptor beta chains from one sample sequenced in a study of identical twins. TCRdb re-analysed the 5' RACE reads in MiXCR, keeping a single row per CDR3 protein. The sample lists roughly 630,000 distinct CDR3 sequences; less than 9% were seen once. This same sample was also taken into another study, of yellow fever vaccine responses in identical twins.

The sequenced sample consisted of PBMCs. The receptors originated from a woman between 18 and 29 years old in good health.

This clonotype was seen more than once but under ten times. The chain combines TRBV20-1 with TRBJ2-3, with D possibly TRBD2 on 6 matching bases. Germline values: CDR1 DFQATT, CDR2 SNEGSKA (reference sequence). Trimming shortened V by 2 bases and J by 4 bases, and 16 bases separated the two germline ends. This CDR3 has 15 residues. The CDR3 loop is CSARWRRGAADTQYF. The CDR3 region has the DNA TGCAGTGCTAGATGGCGGCGGGGCGCGGCAGATACGCAGTATTTT.

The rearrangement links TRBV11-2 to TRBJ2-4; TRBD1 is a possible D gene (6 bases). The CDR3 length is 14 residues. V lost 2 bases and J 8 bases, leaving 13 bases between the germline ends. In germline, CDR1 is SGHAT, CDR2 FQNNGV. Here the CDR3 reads CASSLQGMGDIQYF. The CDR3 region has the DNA TGTGCCAGCAGCTTACAGGGGATGGGAGACATTCAGTACTTC.

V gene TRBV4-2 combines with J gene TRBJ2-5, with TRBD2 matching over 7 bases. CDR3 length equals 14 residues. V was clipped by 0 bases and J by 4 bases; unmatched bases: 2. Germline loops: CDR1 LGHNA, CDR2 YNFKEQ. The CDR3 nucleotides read TGTGCCAGCAGCCAAGAGCGGGGGTTAGAGACCCAGTACTTC. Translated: CASSQERGLETQYF.

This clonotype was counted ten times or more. The CDR3 reads CATGRDNEQFF. The CDR3 region has the DNA TGTGCCACCGGGCGGGACAATGAGCAGTTCTTC. V is TRBV24-1 and J is TRBJ2-1; a weak D match, TRBD2 (5 bases). The CDR3 runs 11 residues. The V end was cut by 9 bases, the J end by 5 bases, with 7 bases between. Germline CDR1 reads KGHDR; CDR2 reads SFDVKD.

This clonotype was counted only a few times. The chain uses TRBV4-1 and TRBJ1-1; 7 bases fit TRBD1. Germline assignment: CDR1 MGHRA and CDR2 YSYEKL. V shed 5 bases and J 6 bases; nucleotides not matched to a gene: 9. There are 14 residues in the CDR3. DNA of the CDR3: TGCGCCAGCAGCTTAATGGGACAGCCTTCTGAAGCTTTCTTT. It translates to CASSLMGQPSEAFF.

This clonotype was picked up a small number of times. The CDR3 DNA is TGTGCCAGCAGGGGTTCGGGAGCCAAAAACATTCAGTACTTC. This codes for CASRGSGAKNIQYF. The V gene is TRBV2, the J gene TRBJ2-4; D is unclear. With 6 bases removed from V and 0 bases from J, the gap between germline ends came to 9 bases. Germline V gene sequence: CDR1 SNHLY, CDR2 FYNNEI. This CDR3 contains 14 residues. Together with reference TRBV2 and TRBJ2-4, the CDR3 gives the full variable domain: EPEVTQTPSHQVTQMGQEVILRCVPISNHLYFYWYRQILGQKVEFLVSFYNNEISEKSEIFDDQFSVERPDGSNFTLKIRSTKLEDSAMYFCASRGSGAKNIQYFGAGTRLSVL.

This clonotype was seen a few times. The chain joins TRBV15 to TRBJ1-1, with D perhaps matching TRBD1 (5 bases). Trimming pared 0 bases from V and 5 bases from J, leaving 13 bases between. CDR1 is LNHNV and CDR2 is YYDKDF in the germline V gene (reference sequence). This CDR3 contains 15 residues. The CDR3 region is CATSREWGGDTEAFF. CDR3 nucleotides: TGTGCCACCAGCAGAGAATGGGGGGGTGATACTGAAGCTTTCTTT. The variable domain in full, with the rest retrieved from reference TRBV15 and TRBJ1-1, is DAMVIQNPRYQVTQFGKPVTLSCSQTLNHNVMYWYQQKSSQAPKLLFHYYDKDFNNEADTPDNFQSRRPNTSFCFLDIRSPGLGDTAMYLCATSREWGGDTEAFFGQGTRLTVV.

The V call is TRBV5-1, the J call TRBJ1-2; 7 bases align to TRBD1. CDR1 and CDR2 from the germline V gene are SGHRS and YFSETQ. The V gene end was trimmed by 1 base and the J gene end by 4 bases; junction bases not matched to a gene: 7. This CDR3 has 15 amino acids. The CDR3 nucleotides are TGCGCCAGCAGCTTGTTTGGGACAGAGATCTATGGCTACACCTTC. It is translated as CASSLFGTEIYGYTF.

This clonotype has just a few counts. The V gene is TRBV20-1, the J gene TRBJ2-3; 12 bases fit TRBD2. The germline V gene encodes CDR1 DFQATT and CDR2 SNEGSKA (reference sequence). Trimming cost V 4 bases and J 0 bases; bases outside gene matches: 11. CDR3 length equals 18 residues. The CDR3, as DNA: TGCAGTGCTATTAACCTAGCGGGAGGGGTTTCTAGCACAGATACGCAGTATTTT. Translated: CSAINLAGGVSSTDTQYF.

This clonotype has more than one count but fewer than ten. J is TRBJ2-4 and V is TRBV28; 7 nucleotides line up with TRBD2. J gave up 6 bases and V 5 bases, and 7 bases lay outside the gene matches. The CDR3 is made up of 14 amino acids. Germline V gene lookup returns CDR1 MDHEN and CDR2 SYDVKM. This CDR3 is CASSPAGVANIQYF. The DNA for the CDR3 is TGTGCCAGCAGTCCCGCGGGAGTGGCAAACATTCAGTACTTC.

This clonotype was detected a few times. In nucleotides, the CDR3 is TGTGCCAGCTCCCCCGGGACAGGGGAATACAATGAGCAGTTCTTC. Its protein is CASSPGTGEYNEQFF. V usage is TRBV18 and J usage is TRBJ2-1; TRBD1 agrees at 10 bases. Germline-derived CDR1 and CDR2 are KGHSH and LQKENI. The CDR3 is made up of 15 amino acids. With 6 bases clipped from V and 4 bases from J, the junction kept 6 bases outside the gene matches.

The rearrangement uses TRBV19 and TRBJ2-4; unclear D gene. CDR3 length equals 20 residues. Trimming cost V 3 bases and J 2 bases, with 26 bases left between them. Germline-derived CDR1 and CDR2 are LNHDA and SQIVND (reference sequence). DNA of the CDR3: TGTGCCAGTAGTATTATCTTTGGACCATCTCCCGAGAGGACCAAAAACATTCAGTACTTC. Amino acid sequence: CASSIIFGPSPERTKNIQYF.

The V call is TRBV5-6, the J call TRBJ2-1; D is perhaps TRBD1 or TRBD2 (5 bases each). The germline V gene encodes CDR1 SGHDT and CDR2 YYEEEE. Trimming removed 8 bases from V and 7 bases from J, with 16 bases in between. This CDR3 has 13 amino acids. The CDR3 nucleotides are TGTGCCAGGAGCCCGGGGCTGGGAAATGAGCAGTTCTTC. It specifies CARSPGLGNEQFF.

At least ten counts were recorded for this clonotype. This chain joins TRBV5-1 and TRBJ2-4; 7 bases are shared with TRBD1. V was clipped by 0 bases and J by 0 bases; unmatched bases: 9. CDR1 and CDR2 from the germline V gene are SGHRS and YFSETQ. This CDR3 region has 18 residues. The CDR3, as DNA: TGCGCCAGCAGCTTGGCCCCCGGGACAGCTCTAGCCAAAAACATTCAGTACTTC. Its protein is CASSLAPGTALAKNIQYF.

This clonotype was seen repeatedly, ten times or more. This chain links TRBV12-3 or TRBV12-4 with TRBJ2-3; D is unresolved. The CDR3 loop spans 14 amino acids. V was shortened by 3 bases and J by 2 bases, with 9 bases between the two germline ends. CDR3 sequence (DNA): TGTGCCAGCAGTTTCCAGGTTTTCACAGATACGCAGTATTTT. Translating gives CASSFQVFTDTQYF.